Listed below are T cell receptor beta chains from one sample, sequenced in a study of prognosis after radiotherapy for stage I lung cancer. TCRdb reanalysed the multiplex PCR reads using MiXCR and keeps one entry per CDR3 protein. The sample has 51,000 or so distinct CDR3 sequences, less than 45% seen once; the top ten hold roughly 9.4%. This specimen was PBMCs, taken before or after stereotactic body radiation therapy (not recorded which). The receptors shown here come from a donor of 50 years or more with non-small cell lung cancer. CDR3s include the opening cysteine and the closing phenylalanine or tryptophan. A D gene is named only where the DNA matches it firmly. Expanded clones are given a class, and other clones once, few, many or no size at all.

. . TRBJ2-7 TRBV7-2 CVSSLDGQPFSYDQYF TGTGTCAGCAGCTTAGACGGACAGCCTTTCTCCTACGATCAGTACTTC
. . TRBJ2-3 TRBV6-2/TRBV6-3 CASGRVDTQYF TGTGCCAGCGGAAGGGTAGATACTCAGTATTTT
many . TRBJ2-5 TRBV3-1 CASSQEGRAQETQYF TGTGCCAGCAGCCAAGAGGGACGGGCCCAAGAGACCCAGTACTTC
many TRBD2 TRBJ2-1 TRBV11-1 CASSPGTSGEQFF TGTGCCAGCAGCCCCGGGACTAGCGGGGAGCAGTTCTTC
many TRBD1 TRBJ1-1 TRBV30 CAWTRTGRVEAFF TGTGCCTGGACCCGGACAGGGAGAGTTGAAGCTTTCTTT
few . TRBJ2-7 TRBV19 CASSRGSEQYF TGTGCCAGTAGTAGGGGATCCGAGCAGTACTTC
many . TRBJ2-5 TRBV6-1 CASSGNLGTQYF TGTGCCAGCAGTGGGAACCTAGGGACCCAGTACTTC
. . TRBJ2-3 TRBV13 CASSPRRMSGSTDTRYF TGCGCCAGCAGCCCCCGCCGGATGTCGGGTAGCACAGATACGCGGTATTTT
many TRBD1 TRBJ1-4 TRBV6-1 CASTSPGQSNEKLFF TGTGCCAGCACCTCGCCGGGACAGAGTAATGAAAAACTGTTTTTT
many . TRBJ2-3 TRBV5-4 CASSNPRTSSTDTQYF TGTGCCAGCAGTAACCCCCGGACGTCGAGCACAGATACGCAGTATTTT
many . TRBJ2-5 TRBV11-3 CASSPLQETQYF TGTGCCAGCAGCCCCCTTCAAGAGACCCAGTACTTC
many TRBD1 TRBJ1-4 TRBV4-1 CASSQPAGGNEKLFF TGCGCCAGCAGCCAACCGGCAGGGGGAAATGAAAAACTGTTTTTT
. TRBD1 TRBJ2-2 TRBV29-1 CSVTGTGGRTGELFF TGCAGCGTAACCGGGACAGGGGGCCGCACCGGGGAGCTGTTTTTT
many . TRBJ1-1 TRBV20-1 CSAKRVNTEAFF TGCAGTGCTAAGAGAGTGAACACTGAAGCTTTCTTT
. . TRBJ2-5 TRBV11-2 CASSLGLGKTQYF TGTGCCAGCAGCTTGGGACTCGGGAAGACACAGTACTTC
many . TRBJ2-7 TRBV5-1 CASSLVSTSYEQYF TGCGCCAGCAGCTTGGTCTCGACCTCCTACGAGCAGTACTTC
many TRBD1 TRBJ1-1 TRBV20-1 CSAGQGGTEAFF TGCAGTGCTGGACAGGGGGGGACTGAAGCTTTCTTT
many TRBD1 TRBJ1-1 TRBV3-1 CASSQGLRDRGFF TGTGCCAGCAGCCAAGGCCTACGGGACAGGGGTTTCTTT
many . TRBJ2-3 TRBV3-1 CASSPGRDTQYF TGTGCCAGCAGCCCCGGTAGGGATACGCAGTATTTT
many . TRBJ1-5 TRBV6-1 CASSPGQYQPQHF TGTGCCAGCAGTCCGGGACAATATCAGCCCCAGCATTTT
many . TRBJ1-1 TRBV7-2 CASSLGRGDTEAFF TGTGCCAGCAGCTTAGGTCGGGGTGACACTGAAGCTTTCTTT
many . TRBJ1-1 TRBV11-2 CASRSSGVNTEAFF TGTGCCAGTAGGTCATCAGGAGTTAACACTGAAGCTTTCTTT